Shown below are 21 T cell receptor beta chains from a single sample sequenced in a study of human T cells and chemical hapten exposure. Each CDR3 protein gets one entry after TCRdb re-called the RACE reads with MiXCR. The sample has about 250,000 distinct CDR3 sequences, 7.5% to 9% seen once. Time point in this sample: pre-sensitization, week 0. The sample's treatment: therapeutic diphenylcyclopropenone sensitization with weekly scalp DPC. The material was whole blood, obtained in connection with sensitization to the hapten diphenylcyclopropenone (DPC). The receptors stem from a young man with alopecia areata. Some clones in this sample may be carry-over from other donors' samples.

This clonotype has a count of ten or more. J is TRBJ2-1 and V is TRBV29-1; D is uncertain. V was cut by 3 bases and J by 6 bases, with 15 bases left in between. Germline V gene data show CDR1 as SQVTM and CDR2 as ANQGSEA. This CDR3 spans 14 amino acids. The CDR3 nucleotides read TGCAGCGTTGATGGGATCCGAAGCATCAATGAGCAGTTCTTC. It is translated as CSVDGIRSINEQFF.

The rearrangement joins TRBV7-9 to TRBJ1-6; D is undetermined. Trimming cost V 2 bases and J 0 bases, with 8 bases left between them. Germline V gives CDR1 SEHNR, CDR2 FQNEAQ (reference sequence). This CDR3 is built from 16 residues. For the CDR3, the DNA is TGTGCCAGCAGCTTACGTTCTAGCTCCTATAATTCACCCCTCCACTTT. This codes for CASSLRSSSYNSPLHF.

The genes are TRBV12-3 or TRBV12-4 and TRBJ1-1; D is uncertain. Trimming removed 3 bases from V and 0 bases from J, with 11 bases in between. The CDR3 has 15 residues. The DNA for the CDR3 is TGTGCCAGCAGTTTCCTGAGTCGGGTGAACACTGAAGCTTTCTTT. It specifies CASSFLSRVNTEAFF.

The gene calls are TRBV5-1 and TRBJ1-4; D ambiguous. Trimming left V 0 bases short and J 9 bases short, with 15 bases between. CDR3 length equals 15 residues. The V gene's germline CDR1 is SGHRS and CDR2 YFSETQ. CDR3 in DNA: TGCGCCAGCAGCTTGGCCATCGCGACGGAGAAAAAACTGTTTTTT. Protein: CASSLAIATEKKLFF.

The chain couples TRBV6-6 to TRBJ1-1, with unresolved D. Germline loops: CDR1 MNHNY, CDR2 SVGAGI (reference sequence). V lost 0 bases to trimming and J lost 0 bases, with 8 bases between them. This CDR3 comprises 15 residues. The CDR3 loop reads CASSYSVPMNTEAFF. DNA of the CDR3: TGTGCCAGCAGTTACTCGGTGCCAATGAACACTGAAGCTTTCTTT.

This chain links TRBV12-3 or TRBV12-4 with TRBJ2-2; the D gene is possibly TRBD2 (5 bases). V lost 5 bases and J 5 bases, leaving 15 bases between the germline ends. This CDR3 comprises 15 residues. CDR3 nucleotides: TGTGCCAGCAGTCCCCTCGGGGATGGGACCGGGGAGCTGTTTTTT. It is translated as CASSPLGDGTGELFF.

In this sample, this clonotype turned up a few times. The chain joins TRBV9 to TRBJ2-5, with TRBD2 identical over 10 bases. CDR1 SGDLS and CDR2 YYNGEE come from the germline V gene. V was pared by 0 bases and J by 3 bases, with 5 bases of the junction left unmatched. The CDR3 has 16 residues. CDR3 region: CASSVVISGGKETQYF. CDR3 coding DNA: TGTGCCAGCAGCGTAGTGATTAGCGGGGGGAAAGAGACCCAGTACTTC.

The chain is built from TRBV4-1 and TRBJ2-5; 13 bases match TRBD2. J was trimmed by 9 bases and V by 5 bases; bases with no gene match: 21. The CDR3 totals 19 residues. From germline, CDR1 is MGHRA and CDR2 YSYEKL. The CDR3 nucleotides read TGCGCCAGCAGCTCAGGACTAGCGGGGGCCCTTCGTTCTTCGGGGCCCCAGTACTTC. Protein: CASSSGLAGALRSSGPQYF.

The CDR3 is CASSADRVSNTGELFF. CDR3 DNA sequence: TGTGCCAGCAGCGCAGACAGGGTTTCGAACACCGGGGAGCTGTTTTTT. V gene TRBV9 combines with J gene TRBJ2-2; 7 bases agree with TRBD1. The V gene's germline CDR1 is SGDLS and CDR2 YYNGEE. The junction had 5 bases not matched to a gene; V was cut back by 3 bases and J by 0 bases. CDR3 size: 16 residues.

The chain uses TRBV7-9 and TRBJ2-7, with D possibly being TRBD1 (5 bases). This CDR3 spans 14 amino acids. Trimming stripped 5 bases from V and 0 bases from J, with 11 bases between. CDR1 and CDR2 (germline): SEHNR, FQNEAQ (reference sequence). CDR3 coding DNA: TGTGCCAGCAGCCCGGACACCCTCTCCTACGAGCAGTACTTC. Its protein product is CASSPDTLSYEQYF.

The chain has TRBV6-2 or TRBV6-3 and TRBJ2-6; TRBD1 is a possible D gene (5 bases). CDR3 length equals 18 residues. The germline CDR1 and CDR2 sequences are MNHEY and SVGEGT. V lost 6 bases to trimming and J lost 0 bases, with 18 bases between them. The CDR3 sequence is CASSPWGRYNSGANVLTF. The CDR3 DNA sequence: TGTGCCAGCAGCCCCTGGGGCAGATATAACTCTGGGGCCAACGTCCTGACTTTC.

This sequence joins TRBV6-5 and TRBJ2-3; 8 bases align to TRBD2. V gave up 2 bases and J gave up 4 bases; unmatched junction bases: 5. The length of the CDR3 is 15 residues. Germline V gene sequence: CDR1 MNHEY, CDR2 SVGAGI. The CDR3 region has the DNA TGTGCCAGCAGTTACACGGGGGGGCGATCAGATACGCAGTATTTT. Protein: CASSYTGGRSDTQYF.

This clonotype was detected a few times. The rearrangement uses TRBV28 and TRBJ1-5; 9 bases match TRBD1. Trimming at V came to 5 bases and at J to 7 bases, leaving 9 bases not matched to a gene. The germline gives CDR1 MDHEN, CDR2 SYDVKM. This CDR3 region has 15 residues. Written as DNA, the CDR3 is TGTGCCAGCAGTCCACAGGGGGCGACGGTCCAGCCCCAGCATTTT. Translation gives CASSPQGATVQPQHF.

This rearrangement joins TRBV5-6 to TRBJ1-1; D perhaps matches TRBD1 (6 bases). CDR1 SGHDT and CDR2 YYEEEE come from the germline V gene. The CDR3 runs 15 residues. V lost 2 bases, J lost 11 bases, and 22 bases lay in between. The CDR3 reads CASSFRPYQGIRAFF. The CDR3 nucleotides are TGTGCCAGCAGCTTTCGTCCCTACCAGGGGATTCGGGCTTTCTTT. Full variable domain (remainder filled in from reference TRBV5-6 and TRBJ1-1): DAGVTQSPTHLIKTRGQQVTLRCSPKSGHDTVSWYQQALGQGPQFIFQYYEEEERQRGNFPDRFSGHQFPNYSSELNVNALLLGDSALYLCASSFRPYQGIRAFFGQGTRLTVV.

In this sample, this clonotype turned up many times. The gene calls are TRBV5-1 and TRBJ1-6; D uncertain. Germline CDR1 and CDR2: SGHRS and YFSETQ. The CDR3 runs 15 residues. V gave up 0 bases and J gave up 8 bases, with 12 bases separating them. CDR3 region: CASSLADLFDSPLHF. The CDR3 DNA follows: TGCGCCAGCAGCTTGGCGGACCTTTTTGATTCACCCCTCCACTTT.

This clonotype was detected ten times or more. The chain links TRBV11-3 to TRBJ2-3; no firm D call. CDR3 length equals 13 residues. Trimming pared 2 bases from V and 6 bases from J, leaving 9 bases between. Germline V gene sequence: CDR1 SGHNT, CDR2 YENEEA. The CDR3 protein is CASSLLSRDTQYF. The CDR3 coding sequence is TGTGCCAGCAGCTTATTGTCACGGGATACGCAGTATTTT. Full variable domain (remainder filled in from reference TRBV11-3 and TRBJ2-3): EAGVVQSPRYKIIEKKQPVAFWCNPISGHNTLYWYLQNLGQGPELLIRYENEEAVDDSQLPKDRFSAERLKGVDSTLKIQPAELGDSAVYLCASSLLSRDTQYFGPGTRLTVL.

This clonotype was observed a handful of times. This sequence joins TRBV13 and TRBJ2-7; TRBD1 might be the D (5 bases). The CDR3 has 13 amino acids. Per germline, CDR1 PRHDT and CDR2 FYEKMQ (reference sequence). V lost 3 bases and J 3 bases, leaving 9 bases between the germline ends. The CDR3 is CASSFSGNYEQYF. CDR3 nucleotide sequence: TGTGCCAGCAGCTTTTCAGGGAACTACGAGCAGTACTTC. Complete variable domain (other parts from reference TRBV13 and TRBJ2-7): AAGVIQSPRHLIKEKRETATLKCYPIPRHDTVYWYQQGPGQDPQFLISFYEKMQSDKGSIPDRFSAQQFSDYHSELNMSSLELGDSALYFCASSFSGNYEQYFGPGTRLTVT.

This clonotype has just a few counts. CDR3 sequence: CASSQVGASYNEQFF. In nucleotides, the CDR3 is TGTGCCAGCAGCCAAGTTGGGGCGTCCTACAATGAGCAGTTCTTC. The chain uses TRBV14 and TRBJ2-1; weak D call: TRBD1 (5 bases). This CDR3 comprises 15 residues. Germline V lookup: CDR1 SGHDN, CDR2 FVKESK. V lost 1 base to trimming and J lost 1 base, with 8 bases between them.

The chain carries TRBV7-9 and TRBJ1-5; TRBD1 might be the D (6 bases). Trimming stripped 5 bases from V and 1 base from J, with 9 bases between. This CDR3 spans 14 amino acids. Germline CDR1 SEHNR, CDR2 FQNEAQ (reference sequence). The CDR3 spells CASSHTGSNQPQHF. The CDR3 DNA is TGTGCCAGCAGCCATACAGGGAGCAATCAGCCCCAGCATTTT. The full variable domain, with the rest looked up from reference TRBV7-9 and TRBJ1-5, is DTGVSQNPRHKITKRGQNVTFRCDPISEHNRLYWYRQTLGQGPEFLTYFQNEAQLEKSRLLSDRFSAERPKGSFSTLEIQRTEQGDSAMYLCASSHTGSNQPQHFGDGTRLSIL.

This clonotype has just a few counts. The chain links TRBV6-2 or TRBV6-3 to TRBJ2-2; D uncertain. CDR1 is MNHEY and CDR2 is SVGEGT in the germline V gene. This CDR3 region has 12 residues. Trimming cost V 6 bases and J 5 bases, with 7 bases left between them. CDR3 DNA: TGTGCCAGCAGCCAGCAAACCGGGGAGCTGTTTTTT. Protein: CASSQQTGELFF.

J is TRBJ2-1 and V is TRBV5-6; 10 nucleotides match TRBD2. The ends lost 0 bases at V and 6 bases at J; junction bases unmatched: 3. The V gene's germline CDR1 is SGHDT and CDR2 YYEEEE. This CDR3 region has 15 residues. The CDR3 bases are TGTGCCAGCAGCTTGGACTGGACTAGCGGCAATGAGCAGTTCTTC. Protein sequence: CASSLDWTSGNEQFF.